This TCR beta chain was profiled in a study of beta chain features in type 1 diabetes. Study conclusions and caveats: Naive, central memory and Treg TCRB repertoires appeared more alike in patients than in healthy donors. Moderately but significantly shorter TCRB CDR3s were found in Type 1 diabetes patients in all four CD4+ subsets.

The V gene lost 2 bases and the J gene lost 5 bases, with 12 bases spanning the gap. The CDR3 length is 15 residues. CDR1 and CDR2 from the germline V gene are KGHSH and LQKENI. This clone was picked up many times. The antigen is not known. All of the isolated RNA was reverse transcribed, so expressed TCRB transcripts were sequenced. Generated by immunoSEQ multiplex PCR, the TCRdb table keeps only in-frame clones and is missing some. The data hold roughly 51,000 clones, with around 50% observed a single time. The chain employs TRBV18 and TRBJ1-4, with D possibly being TRBD1 (6 bases). The specimen sequenced was Tregs from blood. The receptor was isolated from a woman aged 40 to 49 with type 1 diabetes. The CDR3 bases are TGTGCCAGCTCACCAGCTACAGGGTTAAATGAAAAACTGTTTTTT. This sequence encodes CASSPATGLNEKLFF.